Here is one T cell receptor (beta chain) with its context. The record originates from a study of blood T cell repertoires in COVID-19. Study details: PBMCs, B-cell-depleted T cells, or T cells provided the cDNA or gDNA that made up the material.

The V gene lost 4 bases and the J gene lost 6 bases, with 16 bases spanning the gap. The CDR3 extends over 14 amino acids. CDR1 and CDR2 from the germline V gene are SGHAT and FQNNGV. Original processing notes: Reference gene primers were amplified, and this amplification served to estimate nucleated cell counts. Method: immunoSEQ multiplex PCR; TCRdb's copy keeps in-frame clones and lacks some. The V and J calls and clone size were taken over from that table, and D and trimming were inferred from the DNA. Of under 300,000 clones in the sample, around 90% are singletons; the top ten hold around 0.8%.

V usage is TRBV11-2 and J usage is TRBJ2-7; no firm D call. Material for sequencing was peripheral blood. The source is a woman younger than 45 with acute or convalescent COVID-19. The CDR3 nucleotides read TGTGCCAGCAGCTCACCCTGGAGAAATCTCGAGCAGTACTTC. Amino acids: CASSSPWRNLEQYF.